The 23 T cell receptor beta chains presented below share a single source sample, sequenced in a study of shared clonotypes between healthy human individuals. Naive CD8 cells lacked CD45RO, underwent positive selection for CCR7 and left out terminally differentiated effector memory CD45RA+ cells. Sequencing was performed with immunoSEQ multiplex PCR; in TCRdb, only in-frame clones are kept and a portion is missing. The sample has hundreds of thousands of clones, about 92% seen once; the top ten hold 20% to 25%. The sample was naive CD8+ T cells sorted from blood. Receptors originate from a man under 40 in good health.

Here the CDR3 DNA reads TGCGCCAGCAGCATGCCCGGGACTAGCGGGAGGGCCTTCCCCTACGAGCAGTACTTC. This gives the protein CASSMPGTSGRAFPYEQYF. This chain joins TRBV5-1 and TRBJ2-7; TRBD2 aligns across 16 bases. Germline V gene lookup returns CDR1 SGHRS and CDR2 YFSETQ. CDR3 length: 19 amino acids. Trimming took 4 bases from V and 2 from J; bases not matched to a gene: 12. The complete variable domain, with remaining parts taken from reference TRBV5-1 and TRBJ2-7, reads KAGVTQTPRYLIKTRGQQVTLSCSPISGHRSVSWYQQTPGQGLQFLFEYFSETQRNKGNFPGRFSGRQFSNSRSEMNVSTLELGDSALYLCASSMPGTSGRAFPYEQYFGPGTRLTVT.

This chain links TRBV4-3 with TRBJ2-7; D not certain. The CDR3 length is 14 residues. CDR1 is LGHNA and CDR2 is YSLEER in the germline V gene. Trimming removed 0 bases at V and 7 bases at J, with 13 bases between. The chain's CDR3 is CASSQDLGNWEQYF. The CDR3 nucleotides are TGCGCCAGCAGCCAAGATCTAGGAAATTGGGAGCAGTACTTC.

J is TRBJ2-4 and V is TRBV7-8, with 9 bases that match TRBD2. The CDR3 totals 18 residues. The V and J ends lost 3 bases and 0 bases, in that order; junction bases with no gene match: 9. Germline CDR1 SGHVS, CDR2 FQNEAQ. For the CDR3, the DNA is TGTGCCAGCAGCTTGTCGTTAGCGGGAGCGGGAGCCAAAAACATTCAGTACTTC. This translates into CASSLSLAGAGAKNIQYF.

The chain is built from TRBV29-1 and TRBJ2-7; possible D gene TRBD2, 6 bases. There are 15 residues in the CDR3. Trimming removed 6 bases at V and 2 bases at J, with 20 bases between. Per the germline V gene, CDR1 is SQVTM and CDR2 is ANQGSEA. The CDR3 DNA is TGCAGCGTGGGAGGACTTTTGGCGGAAACCTACGAGCAGTACTTC. It codes for CSVGGLLAETYEQYF.

This clone was seen just once. The V gene is TRBV7-9, the J gene TRBJ1-4, with a weak D call TRBD1 (5 bases). The CDR3 length is 15 residues. With 3 bases removed from V and 9 bases from J, the gap between germline ends came to 17 bases. Germline-derived CDR1 and CDR2 are SEHNR and FQNEAQ (reference sequence). CDR3 in amino acids: CASSLGPQGGKKLFF. The CDR3 bases are TGTGCCAGCAGCTTGGGCCCGCAGGGAGGCAAAAAACTGTTTTTT. Based on the CDR3 plus reference TRBV7-9 and TRBJ1-4, the full variable domain is DTGVSQNPRHKITKRGQNVTFRCDPISEHNRLYWYRQTLGQGPEFLTYFQNEAQLEKSRLLSDRFSAERPKGSFSTLEIQRTEQGDSAMYLCASSLGPQGGKKLFFGSGTQLSVL.

The rearrangement links TRBV5-4 to TRBJ2-7; 14 nucleotides align to TRBD2. Germline CDR1 is SGHNT and CDR2 is YYREEE (reference sequence). CDR3 length equals 15 residues. J lost 4 bases, V lost 4 bases, and 4 bases had no gene match. CDR3 in amino acids: CASSPGLAGEYEQYF. The CDR3 DNA reads TGTGCCAGCAGCCCGGGACTAGCGGGAGAATACGAGCAGTACTTC.

This rearrangement joins TRBV6-5 to TRBJ2-7, with 7 nucleotides matching TRBD1. J lost 3 bases, V lost 2 bases, and 10 bases had no gene match. CDR1 is MNHEY, CDR2 SVGAGI, per germline. The CDR3 consists of 16 residues. CDR3 coding DNA: TGTGCCAGCAGTTACGCAACAGGGGATCGGAGCTACGAGCAGTACTTC. It codes for CASSYATGDRSYEQYF.

The sample holds a few counts of this clone. J is TRBJ2-7 and V is TRBV15, with TRBD2 identical over 7 bases. With V trimmed by 7 bases and J by 2 bases, 8 bases remained unmatched. The CDR3 spans 14 residues. The germline gives CDR1 LNHNV, CDR2 YYDKDF (reference sequence). In DNA, the CDR3 is TGTGCCACCACTAGTCTAGCGGACGCCTACGAGCAGTACTTC. It specifies CATTSLADAYEQYF.

The V gene is TRBV7-8, the J gene TRBJ2-1, with 7 bases identical to TRBD2. This CDR3 has 14 residues. Germline assignment: CDR1 SGHVS and CDR2 FQNEAQ. V lost 1 base, J lost 7 bases, and 4 bases stayed unmatched. In nucleotides, the CDR3 is TGTGCCAGCAGCTTAGTCGGACTAGAAAATGAGCAGTTCTTC. Translation: CASSLVGLENEQFF.

This chain links TRBV10-3 with TRBJ1-1; D possibly corresponds to TRBD1 (6 bases). Germline V gene lookup returns CDR1 ENHRY and CDR2 SYGVKD. This CDR3 has 14 amino acids. The germline V and J ends were trimmed by 4 bases and 0 bases, with 9 bases remaining between them. CDR3: CAISAGHLNTEAFF. The CDR3 nucleotides read TGTGCCATCAGTGCGGGACATTTGAACACTGAAGCTTTCTTT.

The chain carries TRBV6-6 and TRBJ1-5; TRBD1 agrees at 10 bases. This CDR3 is 16 amino acids long. V was pared by 5 bases and J by 2 bases, with 6 bases of the junction left unmatched. Looked up from germline, CDR1 is MNHNY and CDR2 is SVGAGI (reference sequence). The CDR3 region is CASSPGTGVRNQPQHF. The CDR3 DNA follows: TGTGCCAGCAGTCCCGGGACAGGGGTTCGCAATCAGCCCCAGCATTTT.

The chain is built from TRBV29-1 and TRBJ2-5; D assignment may be TRBD1 or TRBD2 (5 bases each). There are 16 residues in the CDR3. Germline V lookup: CDR1 SQVTM, CDR2 ANQGSEA. V lost 4 bases and J lost 2, with 20 bases in between. CDR3 in amino acids: CSVVSLDGTTQETQYF. The CDR3 DNA sequence: TGCAGCGTTGTCTCCCTCGACGGGACGACACAAGAGACCCAGTACTTC. The variable domain in full, with the rest retrieved from reference TRBV29-1 and TRBJ2-5, is SAVISQKPSRDICQRGTSLTIQCQVDSQVTMMFWYRQQPGQSLTLIATANQGSEATYESGFVIDKFPISRPNLTFSTLTVSNMSPEDSSIYLCSVVSLDGTTQETQYFGPGTRLLVL.

J is TRBJ1-2 and V is TRBV7-9; D gene uncertain. Germline V gene lookup returns CDR1 SEHNR and CDR2 FQNEAQ (reference sequence). CDR3 length: 14 amino acids. V was shortened by 0 bases and J by 7 bases, with 12 bases between the two germline ends. In DNA form, the CDR3 reads TGTGCCAGCAGCTTAGCGAGTAAGGGTAGTGGCTACACCTTC. It yields the protein CASSLASKGSGYTF.

This chain links TRBV7-3 with TRBJ2-3; 9 bases match TRBD2. The ends lost 5 bases at V and 2 bases at J; junction bases unmatched: 17. Germline V gene lookup returns CDR1 SGHTA and CDR2 FQGTGA. The CDR3 spans 19 residues. The CDR3 sequence is CASSPQPHLTSGYTDTQYF. The CDR3 DNA sequence: TGTGCCAGCAGCCCGCAACCACACCTGACTAGCGGATACACAGATACGCAGTATTTT.

The chain couples TRBV9 to TRBJ2-3; TRBD2 is a possible D gene (6 bases). This CDR3 contains 15 residues. Trimming removed 3 bases at V and 1 base at J, with 12 bases between. The V gene's germline CDR1 is SGDLS and CDR2 YYNGEE. The CDR3, as DNA: TGTGCCAGCAGCGATCGGGAGAGTGGCACAGATACGCAGTATTTT. Protein sequence: CASSDRESGTDTQYF.

The J gene is TRBJ2-3, the V gene TRBV5-1; TRBD2 matches 10 bases. The CDR3 contains 17 residues. The germline V gene has CDR1 SGHRS and CDR2 YFSETQ. The ends lost 5 bases at V and 0 bases at J; junction bases unmatched: 9. This CDR3 is CASRGSGRLLSTDTQYF. The CDR3 region has the DNA TGCGCCAGCAGGGGTAGCGGGAGGCTTCTTAGCACAGATACGCAGTATTTT. Drawing the rest from reference TRBV5-1 and TRBJ2-3, the complete variable domain is KAGVTQTPRYLIKTRGQQVTLSCSPISGHRSVSWYQQTPGQGLQFLFEYFSETQRNKGNFPGRFSGRQFSNSRSEMNVSTLELGDSALYLCASRGSGRLLSTDTQYFGPGTRLTVL.

The genes are TRBV7-9 and TRBJ1-4; TRBD1 matches at 8 bases. From germline, CDR1 is SEHNR and CDR2 FQNEAQ (reference sequence). The J segment lost 6 bases and the V segment lost 4 bases, leaving 7 bases of the junction unmatched. This CDR3 contains 15 residues. CDR3 sequence reads: CASSSRQGTYEKLFF. CDR3 nucleotide sequence: TGTGCCAGCAGCTCGCGACAGGGGACGTATGAAAAACTGTTTTTT.

The chain couples TRBV4-3 to TRBJ2-2; D not certain. Germline V gives CDR1 LGHNA, CDR2 YSLEER. This CDR3 region has 16 residues. With 1 base removed from V and 0 bases from J, the gap between germline ends came to 9 bases. This CDR3 is CASSQGFGPNTGELFF. The CDR3 coding sequence is TGCGCCAGCAGCCAAGGTTTTGGCCCGAACACCGGGGAGCTGTTTTTT.

The V gene is TRBV19, the J gene TRBJ2-2, with TRBD2 as a possible D gene (5 bases). The CDR3 consists of 14 residues. Germline V CDR1 and CDR2: LNHDA, SQIVND (reference sequence). V was cut by 5 bases and J by 5 bases, with 12 bases left in between. The CDR3 region is CASSPSSSTGELFF. The CDR3 DNA is TGTGCCAGTAGTCCTAGCTCGAGTACCGGGGAGCTGTTTTTT.

The rearrangement uses TRBV9 and TRBJ1-5; 7 bases map to TRBD1. V shed 7 bases and J 0 bases; nucleotides not matched to a gene: 4. Per germline, CDR1 SGDLS and CDR2 YYNGEE. The CDR3 is made up of 14 amino acids. The CDR3 here is CASGDRYSNQPQHF. Here the CDR3 DNA reads TGTGCCAGCGGGGACAGATATAGCAATCAGCCCCAGCATTTT.

This CDR3 is CASGGGNEQFF. DNA of the CDR3: TGTGCTAGTGGCGGGGGTAATGAGCAGTTCTTC. The chain is built from TRBV12-5 and TRBJ2-1, with D possibly matching TRBD2 (6 bases). V was shortened by 6 bases and J by 7 bases, with 7 bases between the two germline ends. This CDR3 spans 11 amino acids. The germline V gene encodes CDR1 LGHNT and CDR2 FRNRAP.

The chain combines TRBV19 with TRBJ1-4; D possibly corresponds to TRBD1 (5 bases). Trimming stripped 9 bases from V and 8 bases from J, with 16 bases between. Germline V gene lookup returns CDR1 LNHDA and CDR2 SQIVND (reference sequence). The CDR3 has 13 amino acids. The CDR3 here is CASVSGGLEKLFF. The CDR3, as DNA: TGTGCCAGCGTCTCCGGGGGACTAGAAAAACTGTTTTTT.

This rearrangement joins TRBV7-9 to TRBJ2-2; tentatively, D is TRBD1 (6 bases). In germline, CDR1 is SEHNR, CDR2 FQNEAQ (reference sequence). The CDR3 consists of 15 residues. The V end was cut by 5 bases, the J end by 1 base, with 11 bases between. CDR3 in amino acids: CASSPPDRNTGELFF. The DNA for the CDR3 is TGTGCCAGCAGCCCCCCGGACAGGAACACCGGGGAGCTGTTTTTT.